This T cell receptor beta chain was observed in a study of cytomegalovirus exposure and HLA in healthy donors. Whole-study context: An early release of data contained tens of millions of unique TCRs, which came from HLA-typed donors. Across around 400 genotyped donors, around 80% landed in the Caucasian-associated ancestry cluster. Regarding the study as a whole: Clonal expansion, a later analysis showed, was greater in HLA-associated TCR beta chains than in equally common others. Earlier analysis looked at TCR beta V segments, and most were productive about 90% or about 30% of the time.

Germline V lookup: CDR1 SGHTA, CDR2 FQGNSA. Trimming pared 9 bases from V and 0 bases from J, leaving 18 bases between. CDR3 length: 16 amino acids. Primers: 60 Vbeta forward and 13 Jbeta reverse. Measured with immunoSEQ multiplex PCR; TCRdb has only the in-frame clones, and not every one. The sample records more than 100,000 clones, 75% to 80% being singletons. This clone was observed a handful of times. Its antigen is undetermined. The TCR sequence derives from a male donor in good health and CMV-seronegative. The sample taken for sequencing was PBMCs. The chain has TRBV7-2 and TRBJ2-1; D is possibly TRBD2 (5 bases). CDR3 sequence (DNA): TGTGCCAGTACCTTGGTGGCGGGCAGCTCCTACAATGAGCAGTTCTTC. It yields the protein CASTLVAGSSYNEQFF.